The 21 T cell receptor beta chains below all came from one sample that was sequenced in a study of sequential checkpoint blockade in melanoma. Generated by immunoSEQ multiplex PCR, the TCRdb table keeps only in-frame clones and is missing some. The table shows under 40,000 clones, with over 75% occurring only once. Treatment of the sample: randomized to nivolumab then ipilimumab (arm A) or the reverse (arm B). The sequences come from CD8+ T cells sorted from blood (inferred from file names), collected from a patient given nivolumab and ipilimumab in sequence. These receptors were obtained from a human donor with melanoma.

The chain uses TRBV5-1 and TRBJ1-1; a weak D match, TRBD1 (6 bases). CDR1 is SGHRS, CDR2 YFSETQ, per germline. This CDR3 contains 13 residues. The V and J ends lost 3 bases and 8 bases respectively, with 14 bases between them. The CDR3 coding sequence is TGCGCCAGCAGCTCAGGACAGCTTTTCGAAGCTTTCTTT. Translating it yields CASSSGQLFEAFF. Filled out from reference TRBV5-1 and TRBJ1-1, the complete variable domain reads KAGVTQTPRYLIKTRGQQVTLSCSPISGHRSVSWYQQTPGQGLQFLFEYFSETQRNKGNFPGRFSGRQFSNSRSEMNVSTLELGDSALYLCASSSGQLFEAFFGQGTRLTVV.

This CDR3 is CASSPDSSYNEQFF. The CDR3 bases are TGCGCCAGCAGCCCCGACTCCTCCTACAATGAGCAGTTCTTC. V gene TRBV10-2 combines with J gene TRBJ2-1; D ambiguous. Trimming shortened V by 6 bases and J by 0 bases, and 9 bases separated the two germline ends. Germline V gene data show CDR1 as WSHSY and CDR2 as SAAADI. The CDR3 totals 14 residues.

The chain is built from TRBV6-6 and TRBJ1-1, with unresolved D. Germline CDR1 reads MNHNY; CDR2 reads SVGAGI (reference sequence). Between the trimmed V and J ends, which lost 8 bases and 5 bases, there was a span of 12 bases. The CDR3 has 12 residues. The CDR3 loop reads CASLALTTEAFF. The CDR3 DNA reads as TGTGCCAGCCTCGCGCTAACGACTGAAGCTTTCTTT.

The gene calls are TRBV27 and TRBJ2-7, with 7 bases fitting TRBD2. The CDR3 is 15 amino acids. V lost 4 bases and J lost 0; bases outside the gene matches: 6. CDR1 and CDR2 from the germline V gene are MNHEY and SMNVEV (reference sequence). The CDR3 sequence: CASSWRGGSSYEQYF. As DNA, the CDR3 is TGTGCCAGCAGTTGGCGGGGCGGGAGCTCCTACGAGCAGTACTTC.

The chain is built from TRBV2 and TRBJ2-1; D gene ambiguous. V was shortened by 8 bases and J by 10 bases, with 9 bases between the two germline ends. The CDR3 consists of 10 residues. Looked up from germline, CDR1 is SNHLY and CDR2 is FYNNEI. The CDR3 is CASGRPEQFF. DNA for the CDR3: TGTGCCAGCGGCCGCCCAGAGCAGTTCTTC.

This chain uses TRBV7-6 with TRBJ1-4; the D gene is possibly TRBD1 (5 bases). This CDR3 has 15 amino acids. Trimming shortened V by 2 bases and J by 5 bases, and 12 bases separated the two germline ends. Germline values: CDR1 SGHVS, CDR2 FNYEAQ. The DNA for the CDR3 is TGTGCCAGCAGCTTATGGGCAGGGTACAATGAAAAACTGTTTTTT. This translates into CASSLWAGYNEKLFF.

This sequence joins TRBV4-3 and TRBJ2-3; D is unclear. The CDR3 spans 15 residues. The ends were cut back, 1 base at V and 4 bases at J, with 12 bases in the middle. Germline loops: CDR1 LGHNA, CDR2 YSLEER. In DNA, the CDR3 is TGCGCCAGCAGCCAAGCACCCCAGGCCTCAGATACGCAGTATTTT. Translated, it gives CASSQAPQASDTQYF.

CDR3 sequence (DNA): TGTGCCATCAGAGGCCTAGCGGGAGGGCCTGATCAAGAGACCCAGTACTTC. It encodes CAIRGLAGGPDQETQYF. The chain combines TRBV10-3 with TRBJ2-5; 12 nucleotides agree with TRBD2. The germline CDR1 and CDR2 sequences are ENHRY and SYGVKD. V gave up 6 bases and J gave up 2 bases; unmatched junction bases: 10. CDR3 size: 17 residues.

V gene TRBV27 combines with J gene TRBJ2-5; D ambiguous. The CDR3 spans 14 residues. The germline V gene encodes CDR1 MNHEY and CDR2 SMNVEV (reference sequence). Trimming left V 3 bases short and J 1 base short, with 9 bases between. In nucleotides, the CDR3 is TGTGCCAGCAGTTTGATTATCGGCCAAGAGACCCAGTACTTC. Amino acids: CASSLIIGQETQYF.

This clone was recorded once. An end of the junction does not agree with germline; a read error may underlie this. V and J are TRBV30 and TRBJ2-5; no clear D. CDR1 and CDR2 from the germline V gene are GTSNPN and SVGIG (reference sequence). The CDR3 is made up of 11 amino acids. The DNA of the CDR3 is TGTGCCTGGAGATACCAGGAGACCCAGTACTTC. The encoded protein is CAWRYQETQYF.

This rearrangement joins TRBV11-3 to TRBJ1-1, with D possibly matching TRBD1 (5 bases). The CDR3 covers 14 residues. Trimming removed 3 bases at V and 4 bases at J, with 12 bases between. Germline lookup yields CDR1 SGHNT and CDR2 YENEEA. The CDR3 region is CASSFVRQGTEAFF. CDR3 DNA sequence: TGTGCCAGCAGCTTCGTCAGGCAGGGCACTGAAGCTTTCTTT.

CDR3 coding DNA: TGTGCCAGCAGTGAAGGGACAGGCAATCAGCCCCAGCATTTT. It is translated as CASSEGTGNQPQHF. This rearrangement joins TRBV6-1 to TRBJ1-5; tentative D call: TRBD1 (6 bases). V was clipped by 1 base and J by 2 bases, with 6 bases between them. CDR1 and CDR2 from the germline V gene are MNHNS and SASEGT. CDR3 length: 14 amino acids.

J is TRBJ2-4 and V is TRBV7-9; D is unresolved. The CDR3 covers 13 residues. CDR1 is SEHNR, CDR2 FQNEAQ, per germline (reference sequence). Trimming left V 5 bases short and J 8 bases short, with 13 bases between. The CDR3 nucleotides are TGTGCCAGCAGCCAAGTCCCGGTGGACATTCAGTACTTC. It specifies CASSQVPVDIQYF.

Regarding this clone: The identical CDR3 is also encoded by other nucleotide sequences in the sample. The genes are TRBV5-6 and TRBJ2-7; TRBD1 might be the D (5 bases). The V gene's germline CDR1 is SGHDT and CDR2 YYEEEE. The CDR3 is 13 residues long. Between the trimmed V and J ends, which lost 2 bases and 2 bases, there was a span of 8 bases. The CDR3 DNA reads TGTGCCAGCAGCTTTAGGGGTACCTACGAGCAGTACTTC. It specifies CASSFRGTYEQYF.

V gene TRBV7-8 combines with J gene TRBJ1-6; 9 nucleotides line up with TRBD1. CDR3 length: 15 residues. Germline V CDR1 and CDR2: SGHVS, FQNEAQ. Trimming removed 0 bases from V and 9 bases from J; junction bases left unmatched: 3. Here the CDR3 DNA reads TGTGCCAGCAGCTTAGCCGGACAGGGGATTTCACCCCTCCACTTT. Translation: CASSLAGQGISPLHF. The full variable domain, rest sourced from reference TRBV7-8 and TRBJ1-6, is GAGVSQSPRYKVAKRGQDVALRCDPISGHVSLFWYQQALGQGPEFLTYFQNEAQLDKSGLPSDRFFAERPEGSVSTLKIQRTQQEDSAVYLCASSLAGQGISPLHFGNGTRLTVT.

By sample fraction, this clone is medium-sized (0.01 to 0.1%). The chain joins TRBV7-3 to TRBJ2-3; no reliable D call. The CDR3 covers 16 residues. The germline V gene encodes CDR1 SGHTA and CDR2 FQGTGA. Trimming pared 5 bases from V and 0 bases from J, leaving 15 bases between. Written as DNA, the CDR3 is TGTGCCAGCAGCCCCTATTTTGCTCCTAGCACAGATACGCAGTATTTT. Its protein product is CASSPYFAPSTDTQYF.

The rearrangement links TRBV5-1 to TRBJ2-3, with 10 bases that match TRBD2. Trimming removed 3 bases from V and 4 bases from J; junction bases left unmatched: 2. CDR1 and CDR2 from the germline V gene are SGHRS and YFSETQ. The CDR3 contains 14 residues. The CDR3: CASSWSGRADTQYF. CDR3 nucleotide sequence: TGCGCCAGCAGCTGGAGCGGGAGGGCAGATACGCAGTATTTT.

The chain joins TRBV19 to TRBJ2-2; D not certain. Germline CDR1 is LNHDA and CDR2 is SQIVND (reference sequence). V lost 6 bases to trimming and J lost 4 bases, with 15 bases between them. The CDR3 contains 15 residues. The CDR3 DNA sequence: TGTGCCAGTAGCTGGAGCGTGGTGGTCACCGGGGAGCTGTTTTTT. This translates into CASSWSVVVTGELFF.

V gene TRBV19 combines with J gene TRBJ1-3; unclear D gene. CDR3 length equals 13 residues. Germline V lookup: CDR1 LNHDA, CDR2 SQIVND (reference sequence). Trimming stripped 3 bases from V and 2 bases from J, with 5 bases between. CDR3 sequence reads: CASSMATGNTIYF. CDR3 DNA: TGTGCCAGTAGTATGGCAACTGGAAACACCATATATTTT.

About this clone itself: A junction end diverges from the germline sequence, so it may reflect a read error. This chain joins TRBV5-4 and TRBJ2-1, with D maybe TRBD2 (6 bases). In germline, CDR1 is SGHNT, CDR2 YYREEE (reference sequence). The CDR3 totals 11 residues. The CDR3 DNA sequence: TGTGTCAGCAGCTACGGGGGAGAGCAGTTCTTC. This encodes CVSSYGGEQFF.

This chain links TRBV5-6 with TRBJ2-1, with a possible D match to TRBD2 (5 bases). V was trimmed by 3 bases and J by 5 bases, leaving 21 bases between them. This CDR3 has 17 residues. Germline lookup yields CDR1 SGHDT and CDR2 YYEEEE. The CDR3 here is CASSSGLYYGRNNEQFF. DNA for the CDR3: TGTGCCAGCAGCTCTGGACTCTACTATGGACGGAACAATGAGCAGTTCTTC.